Here is one T cell receptor (beta chain) with its context. Its antigen is not known. Assay used: immunoSEQ multiplex PCR; TCRdb lists only in-frame clones, some missing. Seen here are over 35,000 clones, more than 85% observed once, and the top ten hold 0.45% to 0.65%. Trimming removed 7 bases from V and 5 bases from J; junction bases left unmatched: 9. The CDR3 has 14 residues. Germline V gene lookup returns CDR1 SNHLY and CDR2 FYNNEI. This record comes from a study of OX40 agonist ivuxolimab in advanced cancers. Study-level background: The patients received agonistic anti-OX40 (CD134) antibody ivuxolimab.

Broader study findings: CD4+ and CD8+ T cells in blood underwent clonal expansion by week 6 at 0.1 to 3.0 mg/kg.

The source material was CD4+ or CD8+ T cells sorted from blood, sampled in a trial of the OX40 agonist ivuxolimab. The chain employs TRBV2 and TRBJ1-1; 8 nucleotides align to TRBD1. This clonotype was obtained from an adult with an advanced solid tumor such as melanoma, head and neck, liver or kidney cancer. CDR3 residues: CASTGGRGLTEAFF. The CDR3, as DNA: TGTGCCAGCACGGGAGGCAGGGGGCTTACTGAAGCTTTCTTT.